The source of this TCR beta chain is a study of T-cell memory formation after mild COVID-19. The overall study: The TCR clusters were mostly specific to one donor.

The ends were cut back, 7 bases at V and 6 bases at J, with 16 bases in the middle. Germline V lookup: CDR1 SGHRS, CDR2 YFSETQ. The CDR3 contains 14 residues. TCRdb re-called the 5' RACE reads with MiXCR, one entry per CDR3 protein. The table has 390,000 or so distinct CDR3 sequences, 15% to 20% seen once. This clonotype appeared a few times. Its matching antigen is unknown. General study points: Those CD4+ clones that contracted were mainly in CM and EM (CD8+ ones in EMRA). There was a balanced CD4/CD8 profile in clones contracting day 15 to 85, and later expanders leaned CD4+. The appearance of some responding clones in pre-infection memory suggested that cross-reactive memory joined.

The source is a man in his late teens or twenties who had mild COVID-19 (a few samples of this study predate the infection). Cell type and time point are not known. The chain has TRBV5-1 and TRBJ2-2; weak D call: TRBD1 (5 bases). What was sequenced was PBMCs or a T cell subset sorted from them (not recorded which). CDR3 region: CASGVQALAGELFF. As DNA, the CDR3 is TGCGCCAGCGGAGTACAGGCGTTGGCCGGGGAGCTGTTTTTT.